This TCR beta chain was sequenced in a study of shared clonotypes between healthy human individuals. Terminally differentiated effector memory CD45RA+ cells were left out of the naive CD8 fraction, which was CD45RO-negative and positively selected for CCR7. The V end lost 0 bases, the J end lost 9 bases, and 6 bases lay between the germline ends. Germline V lookup: CDR1 SGHTA, CDR2 FQGNSA. CDR3 length equals 12 residues. Findings and limits, study-wide: Investigators collected only blood, and repertoires in tissues likely differ. The study generally estimated greater richness for naive than memory subsets.

In the sorted-subset replicate PCRs, approximately 200 ng DNA, roughly 30,000 T cell genomes, was used. Some clones are missing from TCRdb's copy, which holds only in-frame ones; the method was immunoSEQ multiplex PCR. This sample has approximately 2,000,000 clones, with around 95% found just once. Concerning this clone: Antigen specificity is unknown.

The sequenced sample was naive CD8+ T cells from PBMCs. The chain couples TRBV7-2 to TRBJ2-1, with no clear D. The TCR was taken from a man aged 18-30 years in good health. Some clones in this sample may be carry-over from other donors' samples. The CDR3 is CASSLAGSEQFF. CDR3 in DNA: TGTGCCAGCAGCTTAGCGGGGTCTGAGCAGTTCTTC.